The 19 T cell receptor beta chains below all came from one sample that was sequenced in a study of blood T cell repertoires in COVID-19. Repertoires were generated with immunoSEQ multiplex PCR, while TCRdb's copy carries only in-frame clones and drops some. The repertoire holds some 260,000 clones, with 82% as singletons. The sample consisted of peripheral blood. The receptor set was obtained from a woman of 80 years or more with active or convalescent COVID-19.

This chain links TRBV27 with TRBJ2-7; 11 nucleotides line up with TRBD1. The J segment lost 2 bases and the V segment lost 0 bases, leaving 3 bases of the junction unmatched. CDR1 is MNHEY, CDR2 SMNVEV, per germline (reference sequence). CDR3 length: 16 amino acids. This CDR3 is CASSLSGQGGPYEQYF. CDR3 nucleotides: TGTGCCAGCAGTTTATCGGGACAGGGGGGGCCCTACGAGCAGTACTTC.

This clone was observed once. The chain uses TRBV19 and TRBJ1-5; 7 bases line up with TRBD1. After removal of 6 bases from V and 5 bases from J, the junction contained 10 bases not matched to a gene. The CDR3 totals 15 residues. Germline CDR1 and CDR2: LNHDA and SQIVND (reference sequence). The CDR3 bases are TGTGCCAGTAGGACTGGGGGACAGCTTTATCAGCCCCAGCATTTT. Protein sequence: CASRTGGQLYQPQHF.

The gene calls are TRBV28 and TRBJ2-1, with 11 positions matching TRBD2. This CDR3 has 16 amino acids. CDR1 and CDR2 from the germline V gene are MDHEN and SYDVKM. Trimming removed 3 bases from V and 6 bases from J; junction bases left unmatched: 7. Here the CDR3 DNA reads TGTGCCAGCAGTTTTGTCCGGCTAGCGGGAGGCAATGAGCAGTTCTTC. This encodes CASSFVRLAGGNEQFF.

This clone was recorded only once. The J gene is TRBJ1-1, the V gene TRBV2; tentative D call: TRBD1 (5 bases). Deletions cut 1 base from V and 1 base from J, with 10 bases between. This CDR3 is built from 15 residues. Germline V lookup: CDR1 SNHLY, CDR2 FYNNEI. CDR3 in DNA: TGTGCCAGCAGTGAAGGGGGGGTCCCGAACACTGAAGCTTTCTTT. Amino acids: CASSEGGVPNTEAFF.

V is TRBV3-1 (or the pseudogene TRBV3-2) and J is TRBJ2-3; TRBD2 agrees at 9 bases. This CDR3 is 19 amino acids long. V shed 0 bases, J shed 2 bases, and the junction held 12 bases outside the gene matches. CDR1 is LGHDT, CDR2 YNNKEL, per germline (reference sequence). The CDR3 nucleotides read TGTGCCAGCAGCCAAGAGTTTGGTCCAAGCGGGGGGATCACAGATACGCAGTATTTT. Translated: CASSQEFGPSGGITDTQYF.

The chain carries TRBV27 and TRBJ2-6, with D perhaps matching TRBD2 (5 bases). This CDR3 has 16 residues. V was trimmed by 4 bases and J by 4 bases, leaving 14 bases between them. CDR1 and CDR2 from the germline V gene are MNHEY and SMNVEV (reference sequence). CDR3 coding DNA: TGTGCCAGCAGTTCTCGATACCTAGCAGGGGCCAACGTCCTGACTTTC. It specifies CASSSRYLAGANVLTF.

The genes are TRBV11-3 and TRBJ2-3; tentative D call: TRBD1 (5 bases). The germline V gene encodes CDR1 SGHNT and CDR2 YENEEA. V was pared by 4 bases and J by 0 bases, with 11 bases between. There are 15 residues in the CDR3. The CDR3 here is CASSSGHSSTDTQYF. For the CDR3, the DNA is TGTGCCAGCAGCTCAGGGCACTCTAGCACAGATACGCAGTATTTT.

The chain recombines TRBV6-6 with TRBJ2-2; 9 bases agree with TRBD2. Germline-derived CDR1 and CDR2 are MNHNY and SVGAGI (reference sequence). The J segment lost 7 bases and the V segment lost 10 bases, leaving 7 bases of the junction unmatched. The CDR3 has 13 residues. The CDR3 region has the DNA TGTGCCATTTCCGGCGGGAGGGGCGGGGAGCTGTTTTTT. This sequence encodes CAISGGRGGELFF.

A word on this clone: Other nucleotide sequences in the sample specify the same CDR3. This chain joins TRBV5-1 and TRBJ2-3, with a possible D match to TRBD1 (5 bases). V gave up 0 bases and J gave up 0 bases, with 8 bases separating them. Per germline, CDR1 SGHRS and CDR2 YFSETQ. The CDR3 is made up of 15 amino acids. The CDR3 spells CASSLDRPSTDTQYF. CDR3 sequence (DNA): TGCGCCAGCAGCTTGGACAGGCCGAGCACAGATACGCAGTATTTT.

V is TRBV7-8 and J is TRBJ2-7, with TRBD2 matching over 10 bases. Germline CDR1 and CDR2: SGHVS and FQNEAQ. The CDR3 consists of 15 residues. With 2 bases clipped from V and 2 bases from J, the junction kept 3 bases outside the gene matches. The CDR3 DNA is TGTGCCAGCAGCTTAAGCGGGGGGGCGACCTACGAGCAGTACTTC. Its protein product is CASSLSGGATYEQYF.

V gene TRBV28 combines with J gene TRBJ1-5, with D unclear. The germline gives CDR1 MDHEN, CDR2 SYDVKM. The CDR3 runs 15 residues. With 3 bases removed from V and 0 bases from J, the gap between germline ends came to 9 bases. The CDR3 protein is CASSFRSLSNQPQHF. CDR3 sequence (DNA): TGTGCCAGCAGTTTTCGTTCCCTTAGCAATCAGCCCCAGCATTTT.

The chain employs TRBV20-1 and TRBJ1-2; 9 bases are a match to TRBD1. Germline V gives CDR1 DFQATT, CDR2 SNEGSKA (reference sequence). There are 11 residues in the CDR3. The trim removed 0 bases at V and 10 bases at J, leaving 0 bases unmatched. The CDR3 nucleotides are TGCAGTGCTAGAGAACAGGGGGCCTACACCTTC. Translated: CSAREQGAYTF.

The chain recombines TRBV18 with TRBJ2-7; 8 bases fit TRBD1. Trimming removed 6 bases from V and 1 base from J; junction bases left unmatched: 5. CDR3 length equals 14 residues. Per germline, CDR1 KGHSH and CDR2 LQKENI. Written as DNA, the CDR3 is TGTGCCAGCTCCCTAAGGACAGGGTCCTACGAGCAGTACTTC. Translated, it gives CASSLRTGSYEQYF.

Only a few counts were recorded for this clone. The chain recombines TRBV18 with TRBJ1-6; no definite D call. The CDR3 covers 15 residues. Trimming cost V 5 bases and J 1 base, with 9 bases left between them. Germline lookup yields CDR1 KGHSH and CDR2 LQKENI. The CDR3 sequence: CASSETGSYNSPLHF. The CDR3 region has the DNA TGTGCCAGCTCAGAGACGGGTTCCTATAATTCACCCCTCCACTTT.

This chain joins TRBV18 and TRBJ2-7; weak D call: TRBD1 (5 bases). Germline CDR1 reads KGHSH; CDR2 reads LQKENI. This CDR3 spans 15 amino acids. Trimming shortened V by 2 bases and J by 0 bases, and 11 bases separated the two germline ends. The CDR3 region is CASSPSQGSSYEQYF. CDR3 coding DNA: TGTGCCAGCTCACCAAGTCAGGGATCCTCCTACGAGCAGTACTTC. The full variable domain, rest sourced from reference TRBV18 and TRBJ2-7, is NAGVMQNPRHLVRRRGQEARLRCSPMKGHSHVYWYRQLPEEGLKFMVYLQKENIIDESGMPKERFSAEFPKEGPSILRIQQVVRGDSAAYFCASSPSQGSSYEQYFGPGTRLTVT.

To note about this clone: The junction differs from germline at one of its ends, possibly a read error. The same CDR3 arises from other DNA sequences in this sample as well. The rearrangement uses TRBV19 and TRBJ1-4, with 8 bases aligning to TRBD1. The CDR3 runs 14 residues. Germline CDR1 LNHDA, CDR2 SQIVND (reference sequence). The CDR3 reads CASSRQGLREKLFF. CDR3 DNA sequence: TGCGCCAGTAGTCGACAGGGGCTTCGCGAAAAACTGTTTTTT.

This clone has more than one count but fewer than ten. The V and J genes are TRBV18 and TRBJ1-1; 7 nucleotides align to TRBD1. The CDR3 is 14 amino acids. In germline, CDR1 is KGHSH, CDR2 LQKENI. The V and J ends lost 4 bases and 1 base, in that order; junction bases with no gene match: 3. For the CDR3, the DNA is TGTGCCAGCTCACTAGGGACAGCGAACACTGAAGCTTTCTTT. It translates to CASSLGTANTEAFF.

V is TRBV18 and J is TRBJ2-5, with TRBD2 identical over 13 bases. Germline V gene data show CDR1 as KGHSH and CDR2 as LQKENI. CDR3 length: 17 amino acids. V was pared by 2 bases and J by 0 bases, with 3 bases of the junction left unmatched. The CDR3 nucleotides read TGTGCCAGCTCACCAGGACTAGCGGGGGTAGACCAAGAGACCCAGTACTTC. It encodes CASSPGLAGVDQETQYF. The full variable domain, rest sourced from reference TRBV18 and TRBJ2-5, is NAGVMQNPRHLVRRRGQEARLRCSPMKGHSHVYWYRQLPEEGLKFMVYLQKENIIDESGMPKERFSAEFPKEGPSILRIQQVVRGDSAAYFCASSPGLAGVDQETQYFGPGTRLLVL.

The CDR3 reads CASSSPQGAGWNEKLFF. In nucleotides, the CDR3 is TGTGCCAGCAGTTCCCCACAGGGGGCAGGCTGGAATGAAAAACTGTTTTTT. The chain employs TRBV28 and TRBJ1-4; TRBD1 agrees at 9 bases. V was pared by 4 bases and J by 5 bases, with 11 bases of the junction left unmatched. CDR3 length: 17 amino acids. The germline CDR1 and CDR2 sequences are MDHEN and SYDVKM.